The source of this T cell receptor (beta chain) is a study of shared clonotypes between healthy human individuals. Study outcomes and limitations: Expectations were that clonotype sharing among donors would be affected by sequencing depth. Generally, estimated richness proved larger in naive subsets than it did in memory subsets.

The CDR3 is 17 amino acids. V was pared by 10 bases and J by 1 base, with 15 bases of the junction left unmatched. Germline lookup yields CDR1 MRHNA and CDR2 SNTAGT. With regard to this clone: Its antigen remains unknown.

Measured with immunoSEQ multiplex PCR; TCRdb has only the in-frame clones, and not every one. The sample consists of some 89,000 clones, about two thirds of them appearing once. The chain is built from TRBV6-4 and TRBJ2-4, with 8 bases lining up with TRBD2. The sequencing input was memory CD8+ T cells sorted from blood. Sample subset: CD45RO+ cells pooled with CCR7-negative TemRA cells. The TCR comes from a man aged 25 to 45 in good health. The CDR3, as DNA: TGTGCCACGAACAACGCGGCGGGAGGTTGGGCCAAAAACATTCAGTACTTC. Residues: CATNNAAGGWAKNIQYF.